Sequencing of this T cell receptor (beta chain) was carried out in a study of blood T cell repertoires in COVID-19. Turning to the study itself: COVID-19 samples, acute and convalescent, were from the United States, Italy and Spain.

As originally analysed: Using reference gene primer amplification, nucleated cell counts were estimated. The method was immunoSEQ multiplex PCR; TCRdb's version includes in-frame clones alone and lacks a portion of them. V and J calls and clone size are given by that table; D and trimming were obtained from the DNA. Of around 41,000 clones listed, around 87% are singletons. Germline values: CDR1 MNHNY, CDR2 SVGAGI (reference sequence). The CDR3 runs to 14 residues. V shed 0 bases and J shed 9 bases, with 14 bases lying between them. The clonotype originates from an elderly woman with active COVID-19. The sample consisted of peripheral blood. The chain joins TRBV6-6 to TRBJ2-5, with a tentative D call TRBD1 (5 bases). The chain's CDR3 is CASSYSGKGVAQYF. In DNA, the CDR3 is TGTGCCAGCAGTTACTCCGGTAAAGGGGTGGCCCAGTACTTC.